One sample yielded the 10 T cell receptor beta chains listed below, sequenced in a study of T cell clonality in common variable immunodeficiency. Study-level results: Fewer deletions and N-nucleotide insertions were reportedly seen in common variable immunodeficiency TCR beta sequences.

The antigens of these receptors remain unknown. Method: immunoSEQ multiplex PCR; TCRdb's copy keeps in-frame clones and lacks some. In total the sample includes about 15,000 clones, none of them seen once. Sequencing input: peripheral blood mononuclear cells. The source is a human donor with common variable immunodeficiency.

The table lists this clone with a few counts. The sequence runs out 3 residues before the end of the CDR3; the remainder is reconstructed from the germline J gene. This chain links TRBV2 with TRBJ2-1; D ambiguous. The V gene lost 4 bases and the J gene lost 5 bases, with 12 bases spanning the gap. This CDR3 has 14 residues. Germline values: CDR1 SNHLY, CDR2 FYNNEI. CDR3 DNA (partial): TGTGCCAGCAGTGTTAGGGTTACCAACAATGAG. Protein: CASSVRVTNNE. The whole CDR3 region reads CASSVRVTNNEQFF.

Turning to this clone: The read comes to an end 3 residues before the CDR3 does, leaving the germline J gene to fill in the end. The chain carries TRBV7-9 and TRBJ1-5, with 9 bases fitting TRBD1. Germline assignment: CDR1 SEHNR and CDR2 FQNEAQ (reference sequence). The CDR3 sequence is 14 residues long. J was trimmed by 4 bases and V by 4 bases; bases with no gene match: 2. The CDR3 bases that were read are TGTGCCAGCAGCTCGACAGGGGGGAATCAGCCC. Amino acid sequence: CASSSTGGNQP. The whole CDR3 sequence reads CASSSTGGNQPQHF.

This clone occurred many times. Read sequence stops 3 residues before the CDR3 end, and the germline J gene provides the missing end. The chain has TRBV10-3 and TRBJ2-1, with 7 bases lining up with TRBD1. Trimming took 2 bases from V and 2 from J; bases not matched to a gene: 9. The CDR3 length is 17 residues. Germline loops: CDR1 ENHRY, CDR2 SYGVKD. The CDR3 is CAISEPERQGAYNEQFF. The covered CDR3 bases are TGTGCCATCAGTGAGCCGGAGAGACAGGGAGCCTACAATGAG.

In this sample, this clone turned up a few times. The read falls 3 residues short of the CDR3 end, and the missing part is taken from the germline J gene. The chain employs TRBV19 and TRBJ2-7; 7 bases agree with TRBD1. V was pared by 3 bases and J by 3 bases, with 8 bases of the junction left unmatched. Germline CDR1 reads LNHDA; CDR2 reads SQIVND (reference sequence). This CDR3 region has 15 residues. The covered CDR3 bases are TGTGCCAGTAGTATGGCCGGGACAGTGTACTACGAG. Residues: CASSMAGTVYYE. The entire CDR3 sequence reads CASSMAGTVYYEQYF.

To note about this clone: With the read ending 3 residues before the CDR3 end, the germline J gene is used to fill in that end. The chain is built from TRBV19 and TRBJ1-2; TRBD1 agrees at 7 bases. From germline, CDR1 is LNHDA and CDR2 SQIVND (reference sequence). This CDR3 is built from 13 residues. J was trimmed by 5 bases and V by 7 bases; bases with no gene match: 7. This CDR3 is CASNLGQRYGYTF. The sequenced CDR3 bases are TGTGCCAGTAACCTGGGACAGCGATATGGC. Using reference TRBV19 and TRBJ1-2 for the parts outside the CDR3, the full variable domain is DGGITQSPKYLFRKEGQNVTLSCEQNLNHDAMYWYRQDPGQGLRLIYYSQIVNDFQKGDIAEGYSVSREKKESFPLTVTSAQKNPTAFYLCASNLGQRYGYTFGSGTRLTVV.

This clone has more than one count but fewer than ten. The read ends 3 residues before the CDR3 terminus; that terminus is restored from the germline J gene. The chain couples TRBV19 to TRBJ1-6; 9 bases match TRBD1. J lost 7 bases, V lost 4 bases, and 2 bases had no gene match. The CDR3 spans 14 residues. Germline CDR1 and CDR2: LNHDA and SQIVND (reference sequence). CDR3 DNA, as far as it was read: TGTGCCAGTAGTACCGGGACAGGGAATTCACCC. The encoded protein is CASSTGTGNSP. The full CDR3 protein reads CASSTGTGNSPLHF.

This clone was seen repeatedly, ten times or more. The read comes to an end 3 residues before the CDR3 does, leaving the germline J gene to fill in the end. J is TRBJ1-2 and V is TRBV7-3; D is perhaps TRBD1 (5 bases). This CDR3 has 14 residues. Germline V gives CDR1 SGHTA, CDR2 FQGTGA. This CDR3 reads CASSLNSGGGGYTF. The covered CDR3 bases are TGTGCCAGCAGCTTAAATTCCGGGGGAGGGGGC. The full variable domain, in which reference TRBV7-3 and TRBJ1-2 provide the parts outside the CDR3, is GAGVSQTPSNKVTEKGKYVELRCDPISGHTALYWYRQSLGQGPEFLIYFQGTGAADDSGLPNDRFFAVRPEGSVSTLKIQRTERGDSAVYLCASSLNSGGGGYTFGSGTRLTVV.

This clone was seen more than once but under ten times. The CDR3 end is not reached by the read, which stops 3 residues before it; the germline J gene fills it in. V and J are TRBV7-9 and TRBJ1-2, with D perhaps matching TRBD1 (5 bases). The CDR3 has 14 amino acids. Germline values: CDR1 SEHNR, CDR2 FQNEAQ (reference sequence). The CDR3 protein is CASSFPTALGGYTF. CDR3 DNA (partial): TGTGCCAGCAGCTTTCCGACAGCCCTGGGAGGC.

In the case of this clone: The CDR3 end lies 3 residues beyond the end of the read and is filled in from the germline J gene. The chain has TRBV7-8 and TRBJ1-2; weak D call: TRBD1 (5 bases). This CDR3 is 16 amino acids long. Germline loops: CDR1 SGHVS, CDR2 FQNEAQ. The ends were cut back, 5 bases at V and 4 bases at J, with 20 bases in the middle. Incomplete CDR3 DNA: TGTGCCAGCAGCATATACCGAGTCCCACAGGCCTATGGC. This translates into CASSIYRVPQAYG. The CDR3, in full, reads CASSIYRVPQAYGYTF.

In the case of this clone: With the read ending 3 residues before the CDR3 end, the germline J gene is used to fill in that end. The chain combines TRBV20-1 with TRBJ1-5; D may be TRBD1 (5 bases). Trimming left V 6 bases short and J 2 bases short, with 11 bases between. The CDR3 length is 13 residues. CDR1 DFQATT and CDR2 SNEGSKA come from the germline V gene (reference sequence). The sequenced CDR3 bases are TGCAGTGCCCAGGGACTCGGCAATCAGCCC. Protein product: CSAQGLGNQP. The CDR3 in full is CSAQGLGNQPQHF.